This T cell receptor beta chain emerged from a study of Ad26.COV2.S vaccination and SARS-CoV-2 variants. Background on the study: The vaccine Ad26.COV2.S was put into the muscle once, or twice with 56 days between.

Generated by immunoSEQ multiplex PCR, the TCRdb table keeps only in-frame clones and is missing some. This repertoire shows around 300,000 clones, 88% found once; its top ten account for 6.4%. Treatment meaning: some 19 received Ad26.COV2.S at low or high dose, single or two shots; 5 received placebo; per-sample allocation not given. Each sample was drawn 63 days after the first injection (of vaccine or placebo). A Boston adult aged 18-55 years was the donor. Study results and limitations: Reported findings describe substantial breadth in spike-specific CD8+ and CD4+ T cell responses following vaccination. Analyses of TCR breadth and depth may have underestimated total T cell responses.

A note on this clone: What it recognizes is unknown.

The CDR3 spans 13 residues. V lost 7 bases to trimming and J lost 4 bases, with 13 bases between them. From germline, CDR1 is SGHAT and CDR2 FQNNGV. V and J are TRBV11-2 and TRBJ2-5; maybe TRBD1 (6 bases). This clonotype was sampled from a person aged 18-60 years who received the Ad26.COV2.S COVID-19 vaccine or a placebo. The sample consisted of peripheral blood, taken in a trial of Ad26.COV2.S vaccine versus placebo. The CDR3 loop reads CASTPQGPETQYF. The DNA of the CDR3 is TGTGCCAGCACCCCCCAGGGGCCAGAGACCCAGTACTTC.